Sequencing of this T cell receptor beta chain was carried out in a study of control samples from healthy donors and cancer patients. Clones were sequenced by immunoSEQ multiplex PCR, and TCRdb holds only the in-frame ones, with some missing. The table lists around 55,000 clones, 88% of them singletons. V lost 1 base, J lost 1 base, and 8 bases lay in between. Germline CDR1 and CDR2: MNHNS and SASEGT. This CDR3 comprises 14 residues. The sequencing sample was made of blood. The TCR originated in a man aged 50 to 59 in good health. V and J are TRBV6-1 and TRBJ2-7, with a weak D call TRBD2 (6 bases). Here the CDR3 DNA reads TGTGCCAGCAGTGAAGAGACTAGTTCCTACGAGCAGTACTTC. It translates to CASSEETSSYEQYF.